A selection of T cell receptor beta chains follows, all from one sample in a study of blood T cell repertoires in COVID-19. Method: immunoSEQ multiplex PCR; TCRdb's copy keeps in-frame clones and lacks some. The sample consists of 140,000 or so clones, more than 85% of them appearing once. Sequencing was done on a sample of peripheral blood. The receptors were sampled from a human donor in a cohort sampled during active COVID-19. Both conserved end residues are part of each CDR3. The D gene is left open where the match is weak. Not all rows give a size; the values are once, few, many and, for expanded clones, a class.

TRBJ2-7 TRBV18 NA 15 few TGTGCCAGCTCACCACCCGCCATGGTCGGCTACGAGCAGTACTTC CASSPPAMVGYEQYF
TRBJ2-5 TRBV5-1 TRBD2 14 NA TGCGCCAGCAGCTTGCTAGCGGGGGAAGAGACCCAGTACTTC CASSLLAGEETQYF
TRBJ2-1 TRBV7-3 TRBD2 16 NA TGTGCCAGCAGCCCGGGGACTAGCGGGGGGCCCAATGAGCAGTTCTTC CASSPGTSGGPNEQFF
TRBJ2-1 TRBV7-9 NA 16 NA TGTGCCAGCAGCTTAAAAGGAGGGTCTACCTACAATGAGCAGTTCTTC CASSLKGGSTYNEQFF
TRBJ1-1 TRBV19 NA 14 NA TGTGCCAGTAGCGACGGACTCGCAAACACTGAAGCTTTCTTT CASSDGLANTEAFF
TRBJ2-7 TRBV29-1 TRBD1 13 NA TGCAGCGTCCCCGGGACAGGGTCCCACGAGCAGTACTTC CSVPGTGSHEQYF
TRBJ1-2 TRBV30 NA 14 once TGTGCCTGGAGTGTACTGGGCAGGGCCGGAGGCTACACCTTC CAWSVLGRAGGYTF
TRBJ1-1 TRBV11-2 TRBD1 17 NA TGTGCCAGCAGCTTCAGACAGGGTAAAGCCCCAAACACTGAAGCTTTCTTT CASSFRQGKAPNTEAFF
TRBJ2-2 TRBV11-2 NA 14 NA TGTGCCAGCAGCTTGGGGGGGCGCCCCGGGGAGCTGTTTTTT CASSLGGRPGELFF
TRBJ1-3 TRBV5-8 NA 13 few TGTGCCAGCAGCTTCAGGGGTGGAAACACCATATATTTT CASSFRGGNTIYF
TRBJ2-1 TRBV3-1/TRBV3-2 TRBD2 15 NA TGTGCCAGCAGCCTTAGCGGGGGCCGGGGAAATGAGCAGTTCTTC CASSLSGGRGNEQFF
TRBJ2-1 TRBV13 TRBD1 16 NA TGTGCCAGCAGCCCCCGTGGCAAGCAGGGGGTCAATGAGCAGTTCTTC CASSPRGKQGVNEQFF
TRBJ1-1 TRBV19 NA 15 NA TGTGCCAGTAGTATGTATGCACAGGGGAACACTGAAGCTTTCTTT CASSMYAQGNTEAFF
TRBJ1-4 TRBV2 NA 14 NA TGTGCCAGCATAAAGAACAGGGATAATGAAAAACTGTTTTTT CASIKNRDNEKLFF
TRBJ2-4 TRBV6-1 NA 15 NA TGTGCCAGCAGTGAAGGAGCAGGGATCTTAAACATTCAGTACTTC CASSEGAGILNIQYF
TRBJ2-1 TRBV6-6 TRBD2 17 NA TGTGCCAGCAGTCCCACCCCCGGGACTAGCGGGAACGATGAGCAGTTCTTC CASSPTPGTSGNDEQFF
TRBJ1-5 TRBV9 TRBD1 16 NA TGTGCCAGCAGCCCAGGAGGGACAGGGAGCAATCAGCCCCAGCATTTT CASSPGGTGSNQPQHF
TRBJ2-1 TRBV18 NA 13 NA TGTGCCAGCTCAACCGGGGAGTCCAATGAGCAGTTCTTC CASSTGESNEQFF
TRBJ2-1 TRBV6-5 NA 15 NA TGTGCCAGCAGTTACGGGGTAGCGAGTTACAATGAGCAGTTCTTC CASSYGVASYNEQFF
TRBJ2-7 TRBV27 TRBD1 15 NA TGTGCCAGCAGTTTGATAGGGACAGGGGTCAACGAGCAGTACTTC CASSLIGTGVNEQYF
TRBJ2-7 TRBV28 TRBD1 15 NA TGTGCCAGCACCTTCCCAGGACAGGGGGCCTACGAGCAGTACTTC CASTFPGQGAYEQYF
TRBJ2-3 TRBV4-1 TRBD2 17 once TGCGCCAGCAGCCAACTAGGGACTAGCGGGGGGCGGGATACGCAGTATTTT CASSQLGTSGGRDTQYF
TRBJ1-2 TRBV29-1 NA 11 few TGCAGCGTTGAACAGGACTATGGCTACACCTTC CSVEQDYGYTF
TRBJ1-2 TRBV2 TRBD1 13 few TGTGCCAGCAGGCCGGGACAGAAGAATGGCTACACCTTC CASRPGQKNGYTF
TRBJ2-1 TRBV14 TRBD2 15 NA TGTGCCAGCAGCCAAGGACTAGCGTCCTACAATGAGCAGTTCTTC CASSQGLASYNEQFF
TRBJ2-7 TRBV6-5 NA 14 NA TGTGCCAGCATTCTCCCCGGACTGACCTACGAGCAGTACTTC CASILPGLTYEQYF
TRBJ2-5 TRBV18 NA 15 NA TGTGCCAGCTCACCACGGGCGGGTGTGGAAGAGACCCAGTACTTC CASSPRAGVEETQYF
TRBJ1-2 TRBV3-1/TRBV3-2 NA 13 many TGTGCCAGCAGCCTAGGAGTCGGGGGTGGCTACACCTTC CASSLGVGGGYTF
TRBJ2-1 TRBV6-5 TRBD1 15 NA TGTGCCAGCTCGATGGACAGGGGGACTTACAATGAGCAGTTCTTC CASSMDRGTYNEQFF
TRBJ2-5 TRBV5-1 TRBD2 19 NA TGCGCCAGCAGCGCTCCAGGTGGGACTAGCGGGACAGAACAAGAGACCCAGTACTTC CASSAPGGTSGTEQETQYF
TRBJ1-6 TRBV6-5 NA 13 NA TGTGCCAGCGTAGGACAGACTAATTCACCCCTCCACTTT CASVGQTNSPLHF
TRBJ2-7 TRBV13 NA 17 NA TGTGCCAGCAGCTCATCTAGGGGCAGATTGAGCTCCTACGAGCAGTACTTC CASSSSRGRLSSYEQYF